This TCR beta chain was sequenced during a study of cytomegalovirus exposure and HLA in healthy donors. J gave up 8 bases and V 2 bases, and 11 bases lay outside the gene matches. CDR3 length: 15 residues. Germline V gene lookup returns CDR1 MGHDK and CDR2 SYGVNS. Notes on the study in general: It was reported in a later analysis that an Asian-associated ancestry cluster showed fewer N-insertions than the 666-donor mean.

Amplification used 60 Vbeta primers and 13 Jbeta primers. Method: immunoSEQ multiplex PCR; TCRdb's copy keeps in-frame clones and lacks some. The sample includes tens of thousands of clones. Notes on this clone: No antigen is known for it.

This chain links TRBV25-1 with TRBJ1-2, with 7 bases that match TRBD1. Sequencing was performed on PBMCs. The TCR comes from a woman aged 60 to 75 in good health and CMV-seronegative. CDR3 residues: CASSEPGQPYLGYTF. The CDR3 coding sequence is TGTGCCAGCAGTGAACCGGGACAGCCGTATTTGGGCTACACCTTC.